This T cell receptor beta chain was recorded in a study of T cell responses to AZD1222 COVID-19 vaccine. Overall study context: Pooled in the analysis were second doses at about 4 or about 12 weeks. Notes on the study in general: The donors showed a predominance of white British ancestry and of females, with possible underestimation of clonal diversity. Reportedly, nearly half of unique spike TCRs recognized epitopes outside B.1.351/B.1.1.7 mutations. No repertoire was sampled before or during the peak T cell response, only after it.

Produced via immunoSEQ multiplex PCR; TCRdb's table is partial and in-frame only. This sample yields about 170,000 clones, of which roughly 92% are seen a single time; 1.6% belongs to the top ten. The CDR3 runs 16 residues. Trimming removed 6 bases from V and 3 bases from J, with 17 bases in between. Germline lookup yields CDR1 LGHNA and CDR2 YSLEER. This clone occurred once. The target antigen is unknown. The sample here was peripheral blood, taken on day 0 of AZD1222 vaccination. This clonotype originated in an adult in good health. The V call is TRBV4-3, the J call TRBJ2-2; perhaps TRBD2 as D (5 bases). Here the CDR3 reads CASSRLASEDTGELFF. The CDR3, as DNA: TGCGCCAGCAGTCGCTTGGCCTCGGAGGACACCGGGGAGCTGTTTTTT.